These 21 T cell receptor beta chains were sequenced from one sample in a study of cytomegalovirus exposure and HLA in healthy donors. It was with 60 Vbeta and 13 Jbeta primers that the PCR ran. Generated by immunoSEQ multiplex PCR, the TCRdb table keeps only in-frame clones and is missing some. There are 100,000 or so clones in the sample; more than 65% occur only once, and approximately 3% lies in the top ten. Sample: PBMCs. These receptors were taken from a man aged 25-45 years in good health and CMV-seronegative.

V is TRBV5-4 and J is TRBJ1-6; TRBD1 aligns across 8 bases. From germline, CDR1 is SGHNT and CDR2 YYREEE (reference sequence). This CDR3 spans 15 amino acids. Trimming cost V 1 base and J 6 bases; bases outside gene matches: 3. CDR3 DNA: TGTGCCAGCAGCTTGTCCGGACAGGGTAATTCACCCCTCCACTTT. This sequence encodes CASSLSGQGNSPLHF.

Written as DNA, the CDR3 is TGCAGCGTCAGGCACGGAAATGAAAAACTGTTTTTT. Protein sequence: CSVRHGNEKLFF. The chain joins TRBV29-1 to TRBJ1-4; no firm D call. The CDR3 covers 12 residues. Germline loops: CDR1 SQVTM, CDR2 ANQGSEA. V was clipped by 6 bases and J by 5 bases, with 10 bases between them.

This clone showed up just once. The CDR3 region has the DNA TGTGCCAGCAGCTCCCTATCCCTGAACACCGGGGAGCTGTTTTTT. Protein sequence: CASSSLSLNTGELFF. V is TRBV11-3 and J is TRBJ2-2; the D is unclear. Trimming pared 4 bases from V and 1 base from J, leaving 10 bases between. The CDR3 sequence is 15 residues long. Germline V gene lookup returns CDR1 SGHNT and CDR2 YENEEA.

The DNA of the CDR3 is TGTGCCAGCAGGGCGAAGTCTAGCGGCCTATACAATGAGCAGTTCTTC. This translates into CASRAKSSGLYNEQFF. The chain couples TRBV2 to TRBJ2-1; 7 nucleotides agree with TRBD2. The CDR3 runs to 16 residues. Germline assignment: CDR1 SNHLY and CDR2 FYNNEI. J was trimmed by 4 bases and V by 6 bases; bases with no gene match: 12.

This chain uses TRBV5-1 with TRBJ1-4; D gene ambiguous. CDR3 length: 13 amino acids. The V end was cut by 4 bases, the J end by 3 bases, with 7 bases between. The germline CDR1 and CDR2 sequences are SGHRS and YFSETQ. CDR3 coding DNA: TGCGCCAGCAGCCCCATAGCTAATGAAAAACTGTTTTTT. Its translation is CASSPIANEKLFF.

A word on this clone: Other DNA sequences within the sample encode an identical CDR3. The CDR3 spells CASSLGTGGWGTEAFF. The CDR3 DNA reads TGTGCCAGCAGCTTGGGGACAGGGGGCTGGGGCACCGAAGCTTTCTTT. The chain couples TRBV11-3 to TRBJ1-1; 12 nucleotides align to TRBD1. This CDR3 has 16 residues. Germline V lookup: CDR1 SGHNT, CDR2 YENEEA. Germline trimming cut 3 bases from V and 8 bases from J; bases unmatched to any gene: 10.

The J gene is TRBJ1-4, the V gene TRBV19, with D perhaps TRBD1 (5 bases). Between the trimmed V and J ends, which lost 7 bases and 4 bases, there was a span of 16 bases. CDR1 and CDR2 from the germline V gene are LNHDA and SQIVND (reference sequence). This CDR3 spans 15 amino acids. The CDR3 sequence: CASKGGRDYNEKLFF. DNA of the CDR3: TGTGCCAGTAAAGGCGGAAGGGACTATAATGAAAAACTGTTTTTT. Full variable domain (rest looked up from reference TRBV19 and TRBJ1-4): DGGITQSPKYLFRKEGQNVTLSCEQNLNHDAMYWYRQDPGQGLRLIYYSQIVNDFQKGDIAEGYSVSREKKESFPLTVTSAQKNPTAFYLCASKGGRDYNEKLFFGSGTQLSVL.

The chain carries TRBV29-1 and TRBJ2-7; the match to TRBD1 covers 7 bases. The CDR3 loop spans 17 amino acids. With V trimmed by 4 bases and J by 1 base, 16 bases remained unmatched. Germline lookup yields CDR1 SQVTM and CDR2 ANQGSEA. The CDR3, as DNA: TGCAGCGTTGGCCGTTTTTATCCGGGACAGCCGTCCTACGAGCAGTACTTC. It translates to CSVGRFYPGQPSYEQYF.

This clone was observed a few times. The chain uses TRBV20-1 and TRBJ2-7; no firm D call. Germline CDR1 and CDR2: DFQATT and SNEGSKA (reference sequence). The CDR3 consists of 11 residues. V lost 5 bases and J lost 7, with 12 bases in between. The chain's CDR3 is CSASPTYEQYF. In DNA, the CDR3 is TGCAGTGCTTCACCCACTTATGAGCAGTACTTC.

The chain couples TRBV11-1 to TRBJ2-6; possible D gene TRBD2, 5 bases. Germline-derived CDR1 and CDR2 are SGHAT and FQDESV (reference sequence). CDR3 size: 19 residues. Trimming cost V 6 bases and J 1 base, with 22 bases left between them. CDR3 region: CASRQGLGLERSGANVLTF. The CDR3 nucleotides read TGTGCCAGCAGGCAAGGACTTGGGCTCGAAAGATCTGGGGCCAACGTCCTGACTTTC.

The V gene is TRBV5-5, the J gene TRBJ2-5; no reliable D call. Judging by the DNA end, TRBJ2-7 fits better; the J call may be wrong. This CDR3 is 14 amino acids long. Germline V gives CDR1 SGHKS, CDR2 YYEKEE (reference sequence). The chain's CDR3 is CASSLGSRGYEQYF. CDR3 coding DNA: TGTGCCAGCAGCTTGGGGTCAAGAGGCTACGAGCAGTACTTC.

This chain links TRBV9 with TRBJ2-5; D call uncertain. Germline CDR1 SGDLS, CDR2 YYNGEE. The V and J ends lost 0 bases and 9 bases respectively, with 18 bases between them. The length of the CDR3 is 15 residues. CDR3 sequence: CASSVGVESWFPQYF. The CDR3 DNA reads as TGTGCCAGCAGCGTAGGAGTGGAGTCCTGGTTCCCCCAGTACTTC.

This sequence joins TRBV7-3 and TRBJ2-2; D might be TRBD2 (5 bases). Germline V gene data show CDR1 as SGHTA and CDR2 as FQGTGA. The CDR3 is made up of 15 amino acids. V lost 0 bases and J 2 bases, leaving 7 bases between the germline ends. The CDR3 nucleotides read TGTGCCAGCAGCTTAACAGGGAGAAACACCGGGGAGCTGTTTTTT. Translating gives CASSLTGRNTGELFF.

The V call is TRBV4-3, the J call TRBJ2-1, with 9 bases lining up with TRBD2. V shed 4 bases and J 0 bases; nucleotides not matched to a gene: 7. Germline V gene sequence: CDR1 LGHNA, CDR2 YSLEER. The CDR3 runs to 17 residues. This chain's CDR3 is CASSPAGSGSSYNEQFF. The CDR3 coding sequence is TGCGCCAGCAGCCCTGCGGGTAGCGGGAGCTCCTACAATGAGCAGTTCTTC.

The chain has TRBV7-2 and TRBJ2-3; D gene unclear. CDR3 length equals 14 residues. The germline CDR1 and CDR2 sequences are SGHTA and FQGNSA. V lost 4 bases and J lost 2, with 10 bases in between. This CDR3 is CASSSFGPTDTQYF. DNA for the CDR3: TGTGCCAGCAGCTCCTTTGGCCCCACAGATACGCAGTATTTT.

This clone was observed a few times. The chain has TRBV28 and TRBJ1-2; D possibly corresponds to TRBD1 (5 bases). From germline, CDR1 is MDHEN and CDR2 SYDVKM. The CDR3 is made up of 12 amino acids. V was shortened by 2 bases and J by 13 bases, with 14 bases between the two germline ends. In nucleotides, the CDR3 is TGTGCCAGCAGTTTAGGCCAGGGCGCAGGCACCTTC. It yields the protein CASSLGQGAGTF.

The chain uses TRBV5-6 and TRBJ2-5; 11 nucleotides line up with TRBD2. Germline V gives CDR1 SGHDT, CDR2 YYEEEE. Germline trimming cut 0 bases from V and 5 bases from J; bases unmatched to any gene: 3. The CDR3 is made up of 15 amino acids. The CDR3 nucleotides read TGTGCCAGCAGCTTGGCTAGCGGGGGGCGGGAGACCCAGTACTTC. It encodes CASSLASGGRETQYF. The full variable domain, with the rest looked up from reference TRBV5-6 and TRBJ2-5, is DAGVTQSPTHLIKTRGQQVTLRCSPKSGHDTVSWYQQALGQGPQFIFQYYEEEERQRGNFPDRFSGHQFPNYSSELNVNALLLGDSALYLCASSLASGGRETQYFGPGTRLLVL.

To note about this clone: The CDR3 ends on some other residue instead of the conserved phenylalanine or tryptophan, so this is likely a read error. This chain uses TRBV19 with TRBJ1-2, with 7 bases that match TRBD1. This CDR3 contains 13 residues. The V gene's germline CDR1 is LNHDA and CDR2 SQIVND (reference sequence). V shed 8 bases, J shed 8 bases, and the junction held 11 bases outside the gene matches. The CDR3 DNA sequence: TGTGCCAGTGCCGGGACAGACCTTGGGGGCTACACCCTC. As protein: CASAGTDLGGYTL.

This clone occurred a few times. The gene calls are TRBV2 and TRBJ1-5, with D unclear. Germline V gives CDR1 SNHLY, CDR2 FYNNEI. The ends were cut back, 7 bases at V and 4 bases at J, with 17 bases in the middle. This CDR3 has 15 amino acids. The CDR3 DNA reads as TGTGCCAGCACTCAGGCCACTTATGGGAATCAGCCCCAGCATTTT. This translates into CASTQATYGNQPQHF.

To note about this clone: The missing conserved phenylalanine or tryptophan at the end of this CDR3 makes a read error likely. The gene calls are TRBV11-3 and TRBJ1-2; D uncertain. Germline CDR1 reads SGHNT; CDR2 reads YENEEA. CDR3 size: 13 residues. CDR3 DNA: TGTGCCAGCAGCCCCGGATGGTCCTATGACTACACCCTC. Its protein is CASSPGWSYDYTL.

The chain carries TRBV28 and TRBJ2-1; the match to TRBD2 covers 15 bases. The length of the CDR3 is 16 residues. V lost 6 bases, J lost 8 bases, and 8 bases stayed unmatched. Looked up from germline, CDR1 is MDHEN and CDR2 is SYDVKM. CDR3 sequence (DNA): TGTGCCAGCAGCCTCGGACTAGCGGGAGGGCAGGATGAGCAGTTCTTC. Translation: CASSLGLAGGQDEQFF.